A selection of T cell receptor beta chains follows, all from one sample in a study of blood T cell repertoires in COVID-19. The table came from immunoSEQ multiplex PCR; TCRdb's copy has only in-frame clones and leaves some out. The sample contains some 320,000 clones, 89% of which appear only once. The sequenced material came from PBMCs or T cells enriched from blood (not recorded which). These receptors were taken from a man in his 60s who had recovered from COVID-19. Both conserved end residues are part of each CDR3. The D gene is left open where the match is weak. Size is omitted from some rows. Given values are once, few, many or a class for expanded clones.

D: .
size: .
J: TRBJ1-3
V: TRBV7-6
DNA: TGTGCCAGCAGTTATACGACAGGCCCAGGAAACACCATATATTTT
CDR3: CASSYTTGPGNTIYF

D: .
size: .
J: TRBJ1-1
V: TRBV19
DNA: TGTGCCAGTAGTATCAGGGGTAGGGACACTGAAGCTTTCTTT
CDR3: CASSIRGRDTEAFF

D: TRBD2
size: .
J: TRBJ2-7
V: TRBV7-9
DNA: TGTGCCAGCAGCAGGACAGCGGGAGCCATTTACGAGCAGTACTTC
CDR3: CASSRTAGAIYEQYF

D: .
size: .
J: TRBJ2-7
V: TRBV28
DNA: TGTGCCAGCAGCTATGGACAGACCTACGAGCAGTACTTC
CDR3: CASSYGQTYEQYF

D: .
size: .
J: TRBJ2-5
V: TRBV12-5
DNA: TGTGCTAGTGGTTTTGGGCACGAGCTATTCGAGACCCAGTACTTC
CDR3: CASGFGHELFETQYF

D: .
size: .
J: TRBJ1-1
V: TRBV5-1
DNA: TGCGCCAGCAGCTTGGCCCCCCAGGGGCTGAACACTGAAGCTTTCTTT
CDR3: CASSLAPQGLNTEAFF

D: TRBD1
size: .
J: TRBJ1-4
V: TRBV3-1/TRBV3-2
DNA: TGTGCCAGCAGCCAGAGGGGACAGACTGAAAAACTGTTTTTT
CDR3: CASSQRGQTEKLFF

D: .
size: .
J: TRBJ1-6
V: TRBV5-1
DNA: TGCGCCAGCAGCCCACAGGACCTCAATTCACCCCTCCACTTT
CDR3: CASSPQDLNSPLHF

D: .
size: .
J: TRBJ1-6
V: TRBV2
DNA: TGTGCCAGCAACAATAGACCGGGAGGTTCACCCCTCCACTTT
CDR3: CASNNRPGGSPLHF

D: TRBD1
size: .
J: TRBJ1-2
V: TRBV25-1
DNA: TGTGCCAGCAGTGTGGACAGGGGGTACGTTTCGGGAGGCTACACCTTC
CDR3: CASSVDRGYVSGGYTF

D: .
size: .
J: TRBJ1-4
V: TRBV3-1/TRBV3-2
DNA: TGTGCCAGCAGCCGACAGCGTTTTAATGAAAAACTGTTTTTT
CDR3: CASSRQRFNEKLFF

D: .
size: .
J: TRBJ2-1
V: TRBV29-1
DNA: TGCAGCGTTGAAGAGAGGTCCAACCTCCCCAATGAGCAGTTCTTC
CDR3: CSVEERSNLPNEQFF

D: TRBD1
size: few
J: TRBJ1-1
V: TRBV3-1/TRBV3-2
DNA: TGTGCCAGCAGCCAGACCCAGGGGGGAGCTGAAGCTTTCTTT
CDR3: CASSQTQGGAEAFF

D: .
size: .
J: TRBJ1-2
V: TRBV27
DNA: TGTGCCAGCAGTTTCGGGGGGCGCGATTATGGCTACACCTTC
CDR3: CASSFGGRDYGYTF

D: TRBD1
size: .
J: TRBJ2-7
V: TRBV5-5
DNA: TGTGCCAGCAGCCTGGAGGGACAGGGGACCTACGAGCAGTACTTC
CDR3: CASSLEGQGTYEQYF

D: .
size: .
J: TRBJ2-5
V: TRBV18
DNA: TGTGCCAGCTCGTCGCCAGGGACTCGTGAGACCCAGTACTTC
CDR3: CASSSPGTRETQYF

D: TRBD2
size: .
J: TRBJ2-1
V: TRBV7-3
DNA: TGTGCCAGCAGCTCTAGCGGGAGAGCTAGCTCCTACAATGAGCAGTTCTTC
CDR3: CASSSSGRASSYNEQFF

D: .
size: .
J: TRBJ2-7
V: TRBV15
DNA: TGTGCCACCAGCAGAGGGAGCGGAGGCCCCTACGAGCAGTACTTC
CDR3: CATSRGSGGPYEQYF

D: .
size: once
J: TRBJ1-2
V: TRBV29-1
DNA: TGCAGCGTTGTAACAGGAGCGGGCTACACCTTC
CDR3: CSVVTGAGYTF

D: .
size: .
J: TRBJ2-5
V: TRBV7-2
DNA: TGTGCCAGCAGCCCCCGAATTAGCGGAGTACAAGAGACCCAGTACTTC
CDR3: CASSPRISGVQETQYF

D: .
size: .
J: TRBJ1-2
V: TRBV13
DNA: TGTGCCAGCAGCTTCGGACAGTCTGGCTACACCTTC
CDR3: CASSFGQSGYTF

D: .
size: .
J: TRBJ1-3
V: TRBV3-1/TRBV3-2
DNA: TGTGCCAGCAGCCCCACGGACACGCGGGACTCTGGAAACACCATATATTTT
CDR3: CASSPTDTRDSGNTIYF

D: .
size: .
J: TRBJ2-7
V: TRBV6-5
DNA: TGTGCCAGCAGTTACCTACAGGCGACCTACGAGCAGTACTTC
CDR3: CASSYLQATYEQYF

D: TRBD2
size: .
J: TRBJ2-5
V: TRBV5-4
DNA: TGTGCCAGCAGCTTGATGGGACTAGCGGAAGAGACCCAGTACTTC
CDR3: CASSLMGLAEETQYF

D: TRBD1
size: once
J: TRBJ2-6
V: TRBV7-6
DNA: TGTGCCAGCAGCAAACACGCCGGTCAGGGGGCGCGTGGGGCCAACGTCCTGACTTTC
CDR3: CASSKHAGQGARGANVLTF

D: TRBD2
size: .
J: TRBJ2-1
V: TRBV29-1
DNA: TGCAGCGTTGTCGGGCTAGCGGGAAACAATGAGCAGTTCTTC
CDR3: CSVVGLAGNNEQFF

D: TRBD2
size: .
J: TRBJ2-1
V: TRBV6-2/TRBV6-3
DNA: TGTGCCAGCAGTTTGGGACTAGGGCACCCGGTCTTC
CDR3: CASSLGLGHPVF

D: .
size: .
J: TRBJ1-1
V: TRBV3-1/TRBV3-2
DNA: TGTGCCAGCAGCCAATGGGGGGGAGCAAACACTGAAGCTTTCTTT
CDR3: CASSQWGGANTEAFF

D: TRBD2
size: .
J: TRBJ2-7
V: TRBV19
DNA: TGTGCCAGTAGTTATAGCGGGAGCTCCTACGAGCAGTACTTC
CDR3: CASSYSGSSYEQYF

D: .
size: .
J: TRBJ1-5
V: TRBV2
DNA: TGTGCCAGCAGTGAATACCGCCAGGGCCTTCAGCCCCAGCATTTT
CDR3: CASSEYRQGLQPQHF

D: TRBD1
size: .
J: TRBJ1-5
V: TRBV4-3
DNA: TGCGCCAGCAGCCCCACGACAGGGGCCAACAATCAGCCCCAGCATTTT
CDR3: CASSPTTGANNQPQHF

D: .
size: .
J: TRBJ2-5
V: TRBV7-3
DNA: TGTGCCAGCAGCCTTCGGTACCAAGAGACCCAGTACTTC
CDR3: CASSLRYQETQYF

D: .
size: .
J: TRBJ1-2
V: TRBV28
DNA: TGTGCCAGCAGTCCACATTCAGGGGCACCCTACACCTTC
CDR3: CASSPHSGAPYTF

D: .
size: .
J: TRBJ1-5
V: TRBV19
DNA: TGTGCCAGTAGTATACGTGGCAGGGAAGATCAGCCCCAGCATTTT
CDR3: CASSIRGREDQPQHF

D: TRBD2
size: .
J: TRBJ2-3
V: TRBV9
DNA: TGTGCCAGCAGCGTAGGTCTAGCGGGAGAGGGAGATACGCAGTATTTT
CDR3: CASSVGLAGEGDTQYF

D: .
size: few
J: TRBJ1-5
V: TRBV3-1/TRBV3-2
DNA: TGTGCCAGCAGCCCCCACGCAGGCTTCAATCAGCCCCAGCATTTT
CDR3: CASSPHAGFNQPQHF

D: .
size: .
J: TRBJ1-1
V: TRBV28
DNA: TGTGCCAGCAGTGACCCAGGGGCTGCGGGCACTGAAGCTTTCTTT
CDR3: CASSDPGAAGTEAFF